The entry below gives a single TCR beta chain sequence along with its context. The antigen it recognizes is unknown. No much larger clonotype is one base removed from it; base qualities were not supplied. The record originates from a study of T cell repertoires in cytomegalovirus infection (dated by TCRdb to about 2019). In terms of the full investigation: Recently identified HLA-C-restricted CMV epitopes, whose presentation resists viral immunomodulation, were targeted by peptide stimulations together with well-studied HLA-B-restricted epitopes. The HLA type of each donor mattered for the analysis, because public TCR beta signatures pointed to carriage of CMV infection along with the matching HLA type.

CDR3 length: 16 amino acids, cysteine to phenylalanine. Just the 48-base CDR3 DNA is kept, in frame starting at base 1. Cut back by 5 bases and 2 bases, the V and J ends lie 16 bases apart. From the germline V gene, CDR1 is MNHNS and CDR2 is SASEGT. The sequencer was an Illumina HiSeq 1500. The public reads were reprocessed in TCRdb via fastp at Q25 and MiXCR, keeping in-frame beta chains. Every CDR3 protein is listed once, alongside the most common genes and DNA of its rows. For this sample the table gives around 570,000 distinct CDR3 sequences, of which approximately 40% were detected only once. More than 40% of the sample comes from the top ten. The paper's findings and limits, for the study overall: In both this cohort and an independent cohort of 300 to 450 donors, the cumulative frequency of public TCR beta family members distinguished carriers of CMV infection plus the relevant HLA type. The ex vivo response was dominated by HLA-C-restricted CMV-specific TCR beta clonotypes, which also provided the single most frequent clonotype in two of eight donors.

The meaning of the sample's treatment or condition label: in vitro stimulation with specific CMV peptide epitopes to enrich CMV-specific T cells. This receptor chain uses TRBV6-1 and TRBJ1-3; no D gene call is confident. The origin of this receptor is a human donor in good health (CMV status not recorded). Some clones in this sample may be carry-over from other donors' samples. The material was cultured PBMCs, obtained from culture after CMV antigen stimulation. This receptor carries the CDR3 CASSYRQRDTGNTIYF. The nucleotide sequence reads as follows: TGTGCCAGCAGTTACCGGCAGCGCGATACTGGAAACACCATATATTTT.